This T cell receptor beta chain was recovered during a study of blood T cell repertoires in COVID-19. Study-wide background: Samples taken during acute and convalescent COVID-19 were collected in the United States, Italy and Spain. PBMCs, B-cell-depleted T cells, or T cells provided the cDNA or gDNA that made up the material.

Clones were read by immunoSEQ multiplex PCR, and TCRdb kept only the in-frame ones, dropping some. The repertoire holds some 210,000 clones, with around 82% as singletons. The CDR3 has 17 residues. Germline V gene sequence: CDR1 SGDLS, CDR2 YYNGEE. J lost 5 bases, V lost 3 bases, and 16 bases had no gene match. The TCR comes from a woman aged 40 to 50 with acute or convalescent COVID-19. Sequencing was performed on peripheral blood. The chain joins TRBV9 to TRBJ1-2; 7 bases are shared with TRBD1. This chain's CDR3 is CASSAFRGTALQYGYTF. Written as DNA, the CDR3 is TGTGCCAGCAGCGCATTTAGGGGGACAGCCCTACAATATGGCTACACCTTC.